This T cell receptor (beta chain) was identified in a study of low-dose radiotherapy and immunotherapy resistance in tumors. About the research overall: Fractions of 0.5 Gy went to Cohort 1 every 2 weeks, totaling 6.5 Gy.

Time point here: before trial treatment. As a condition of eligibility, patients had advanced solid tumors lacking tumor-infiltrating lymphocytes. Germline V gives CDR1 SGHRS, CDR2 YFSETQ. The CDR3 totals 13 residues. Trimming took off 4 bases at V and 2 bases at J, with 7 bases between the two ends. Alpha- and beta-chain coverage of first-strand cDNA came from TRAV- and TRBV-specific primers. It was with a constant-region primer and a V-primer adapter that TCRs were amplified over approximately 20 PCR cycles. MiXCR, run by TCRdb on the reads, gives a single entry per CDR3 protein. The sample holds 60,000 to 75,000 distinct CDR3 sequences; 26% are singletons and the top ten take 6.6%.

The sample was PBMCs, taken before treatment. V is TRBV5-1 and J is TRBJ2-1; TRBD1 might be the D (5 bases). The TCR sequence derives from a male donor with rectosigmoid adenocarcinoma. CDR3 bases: TGCGCCAGCAGCGCAGGGCCCTACAATGAGCAGTTCTTC. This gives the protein CASSAGPYNEQFF.